This T cell receptor beta chain was captured by sequencing in a study of T cells in localized non-small cell lung cancer. Broader study findings: Heterogeneity stays possible, as sequencing covered only one tumor region. Longer overall survival associated with higher blood T cell density; shorter survival with higher adjacent-lung clonality. In adjacent lung appeared a median about 57 of the top 100 tumor clones.

Trimming took off 4 bases at V and 4 bases at J, with 11 bases between the two ends. This CDR3 region has 13 residues. Germline V gene lookup returns CDR1 SGDLS and CDR2 YYNGEE. By frequency in the sample, this clone is medium-sized. Its specificity is not known. Clones were read by immunoSEQ multiplex PCR, and TCRdb kept only the in-frame ones, dropping some. The sample includes 1,700 or so clones, 30% of them seen just once. The sample in question was normal lung tissue next to the tumor, obtained before any cancer treatment. This TCR was sampled from a male donor at least 60 years old with stage II squamous cell lung carcinoma. The chain carries TRBV9 and TRBJ1-2; D possibly corresponds to TRBD1 (5 bases). For the CDR3, the DNA is TGTGCCAGCAGCCTCAGACAGACCTATGGCTACACCTTC. This gives the protein CASSLRQTYGYTF.